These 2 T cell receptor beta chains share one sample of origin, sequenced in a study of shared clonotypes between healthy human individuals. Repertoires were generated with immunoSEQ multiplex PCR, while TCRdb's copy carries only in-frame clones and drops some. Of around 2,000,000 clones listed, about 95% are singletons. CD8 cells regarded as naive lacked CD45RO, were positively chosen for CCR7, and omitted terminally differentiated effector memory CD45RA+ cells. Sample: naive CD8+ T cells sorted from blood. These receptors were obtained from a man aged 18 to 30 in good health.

CDR3 nucleotide sequence: TGTGCCAGCAGCTTGCCGGGTTATACGGGCACTGAAGCTTTCTTT. This gives the protein CASSLPGYTGTEAFF. This chain joins TRBV5-4 and TRBJ1-1; D is undetermined. The CDR3 totals 15 residues. The germline V gene has CDR1 SGHNT and CDR2 YYREEE (reference sequence). Trimming took off 1 base at V and 4 bases at J, with 14 bases between the two ends.

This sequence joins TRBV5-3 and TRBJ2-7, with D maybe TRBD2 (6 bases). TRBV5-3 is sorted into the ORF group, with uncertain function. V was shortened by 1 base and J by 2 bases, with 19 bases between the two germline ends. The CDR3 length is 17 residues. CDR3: CARSLRLAEDVAYEQYF. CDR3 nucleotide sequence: TGTGCCAGAAGCTTGCGGTTAGCGGAAGACGTTGCCTACGAGCAGTACTTC.